These T cell receptor beta chains were read from a single sample in a study of blood T cell repertoires in COVID-19. TCRdb's table, derived via immunoSEQ multiplex PCR, lists solely in-frame clones and lacks some. The sample records 100,000 to 150,000 clones, roughly 90% being singletons. Sequenced material: peripheral blood. These receptors all come from a man between 65 and 85 years old with active COVID-19. CDR3s include the opening cysteine and the closing phenylalanine or tryptophan. Fields, in order: V gene, CDR3 length, D gene, CDR3 protein. The D gene is left open where the match is weak.

>TRBV5-6|15|TRBD2
CASSALAESTDTQYF
>TRBV6-2/TRBV6-3|15|TRBD1
CASSYRDRQNSPLHF
>TRBV10-2|14|TRBD2
CASRVAGGPGEQYF
>TRBV30|14|TRBD2
CAWSPSGRGETQYF
>TRBV7-8|11|-
CASSFQDEQFF
>TRBV7-2|15|-
CASRPAQGGYNEQFF
>TRBV5-5|14|-
CASSPTGTTDTQYF
>TRBV11-1|16|TRBD1
CASSLRQGTGANVLTF
>TRBV7-9|13|-
CASSSTAPDTQYF
>TRBV5-1|15|-
CASSALSGGYTEAFF
>TRBV6-6|14|TRBD2
CASSPLSGGNEQFF
>TRBV19|15|TRBD1
CASSMGQGQNTEAFF
>TRBV5-1|14|-
CASSLAGGDYEQYF
>TRBV5-4|14|-
CASSLAGMNTEAFF
>TRBV6-2/TRBV6-3|14|TRBD1
CASSRGQGIGGYTF
>TRBV27|15|TRBD1
CASSLSGTGRTEAFF
>TRBV5-6|12|-
CASSFRGTGYTF
>TRBV6-1|13|-
CASSERGGTEAFF
>TRBV7-9|13|TRBD1
CASTPGGHYGYTF
>TRBV10-1|18|TRBD2
CASSVHRGLAGGPHEQYF
>TRBV9|12|TRBD1
CASSGTGGEQYF
>TRBV5-4|16|TRBD1
CASSWAGTVNYYGYTF
>TRBV11-2|12|-
CASSHPGNEQFF
>TRBV29-1|15|-
CSAGQAGLPTDTQYF
>TRBV27|14|-
CASSLSAGAYEQYF
>TRBV12-5|14|-
CASGKGDGHNEQFF
>TRBV18|15|TRBD1
CASSPGTGSSYEQYF
>TRBV5-1|19|TRBD2
CASAPNVLRLAGSQETQYF
>TRBV7-9|17|TRBD1
CASSSMKLDRGAGELFF
>TRBV5-6|17|TRBD2
CASSLAGGRSNTGELFF
>TRBV5-1|12|-
CASSLSNYGYTF
>TRBV6-2/TRBV6-3|15|TRBD1
CASSGQGEPSYEQYF
>TRBV19|15|-
CASSTGHVSGNTIYF
>TRBV18|16|TRBD1
CASSPGQATTNEKLFF
>TRBV27|16|-
CASSPRTVFMNTEAFF